This TCR beta chain was sequenced during a study of cytomegalovirus exposure and HLA in healthy donors (TCRdb year 2017). For context, the study as a whole: In an earlier analysis of about 560 of the donors, approximately 260 Gb of sequence data and 117 million unique TCR beta sequences from 180 million or so T cells were reported. Across roughly 420 genotyped donors of the cohort, an average of roughly 200,000 unique TCR beta nucleotide sequences per donor were sequenced, and 15% to 20% of those sequences were non-productive. Genome-wide SNP genotypes for about 60% of the roughly 700 donors were used in a later genetic analysis, which treated that subset as a discovery cohort. Alongside the repertoire data, information on donor age, sex, ethnicity and CMV serostatus was compiled. Typing coverage varied by locus: roughly 620-630 donors for A, B, C, DRB1 and DQB1; 522 for DQA1; over 600 for DPA1; 400 to 480 for DPB1. Among the approximately 400 genotyped donors, more than 70% belonged to the genetic ancestry cluster associated with self-reported Caucasian donors. The study aimed to test whether cataloging public T cell receptors could reveal signatures of past pathogen exposure. About 330 gigabases of sequencing data and roughly 80 million unique TCR sequences made up an early release that covered some 640 HLA-typed donors. Rather than drawing on any new phenotypic data, the later analysis identified candidate immune exposures from TCR beta sequences and the way those sequences occurred across donors. Both class I and class II loci were covered by HLA typing, at four-digit resolution. Every repertoire in the discovery cohort had been generated on one and the same sequencing platform. Because of strong linkage in the cohort, roughly five DR-DQ haplotypes were treated as single units for association and clustering. In a later analysis, previously published TCR beta repertoires from 500 to 750 donors were re-analyzed and high-resolution HLA genotyping was added so that TCR occurrence patterns could be studied. The study profiled the T cell repertoires of 500 to 800 subjects by immunosequencing and related them to cytomegalovirus serostatus. In an earlier analysis of around 540 of the donors, high-throughput TCR beta sequencing was used to judge whether each TCR beta V gene segment behaved as functional or pseudogenic. High-throughput TCR immunosequencing, statistical association of individual TCRs with disease status, and machine learning were combined to predict cytomegalovirus infection status. In addition to the first cohort of 650 to 800 subjects, a separate validation cohort of approximately 110 different subjects was used. Overall results and qualifications from the work: The sequencing pipeline was judged likely to have produced a cluster of highly shared sequence variants as a technical artifact. A further reported finding was that TCR beta sequences accurately predicted the HLA-A and HLA-B alleles for most subjects in the first cohort. A later genetic analysis reported fewer N-insertions in productive TCRs among donors in an Asian-associated ancestry cluster than the approximately 670-donor mean. Roughly uniform sequencing depth across donors was assumed in presence/absence analyses, although this assumption may not hold. In an earlier analysis of a few hundred of the donors, most TCR beta V segments were observed in productive rearrangements about 90% or about 30% of the time, broadly matching IMGT annotations. For the cohort, immune exposure information was limited to CMV serostatus. Because some donors lacked HLA typing at each locus, the association tests relied only on the typed subset. A later analysis found that most CMV-associated TCR beta chains appeared HLA-restricted, with HLA associations seemingly driven largely by CMV exposure. The study listed 164 TCR beta chains as associated with cytomegalovirus. Linkage disequilibrium might explain the correlated functional status among segregating V segments, but an unknown experimental factor could not be ruled out. Specific HLA alleles were associated with 15,000 to 20,000 TCR beta sequences at a false discovery rate of 0.05 in a later analysis. An association between a missense DCLRE1C variant and V-gene and J-gene trimming of TCR beta chains was found in a later genetic analysis and replicated in an independent cohort. Some IMGT-functional V segments, including TRBV6-2 and TRBV6-3, could not be distinguished by the 87-base-pair reads and were therefore excluded. While some public TCRs were present in many individuals, most TCR sequences turned up only very rarely across donors. Only TCR beta chains were sequenced in this cohort, and the absence of alpha or paired-chain data limited detectable features. According to a later analysis, parvovirus B19, influenza, CMV and Epstein-Barr virus appeared linked to several top co-occurrence clusters. Strong co-occurrence of HLA alleles, especially DR and DQ, made assigning TCR associations to individual alleles difficult. Cytomegalovirus status was reported to be diagnosed by the classifier with high specificity and sensitivity in both the original and validation cohorts. In a later analysis, HLA-associated TCR beta chains showed more clonal expansion and lower generation probabilities than non-associated chains that were equally common. The authors suggested that the approach could potentially be generalized to other disease states and immunological phenotypes. Because counts were too low, seventeen rarely observed V segments, including chromosome 9 orphons, were excluded from the earlier analysis of several hundred of the donors. In vitro tests confirmed that a few of the cytomegalovirus-associated TCR beta chains recognize cytomegalovirus antigens. A later analysis found that TCR association rates varied across HLA loci, with DRB1 alleles showing the most associated TCRs and HLA-C alleles the fewest.

As to this clone: What this receptor recognizes is not known. One end of the junction is discordant with germline, which a read error may explain.

Inclusive of the bounding cysteine and phenylalanine, the CDR3 is 16 residues long. Only CDR3 DNA remains: 48 bases, in frame from the first base. CDR1 and CDR2 (SEHNR, FQNEAQ) derive from the germline V gene (reference sequence). The cohort was made up of hundreds of healthy bone marrow donors. At the time of sampling, all cohort members were nominally healthy, though unrecorded immune exposures were likely present. Of the 666 cohort members, 250 to 300 had positive CMV serostatus and 350 to 450 had negative CMV serostatus, and CMV serostatus was not recorded for the donor. Each donor provided a peripheral blood sample, and peripheral blood mononuclear cells were used for TCR beta sequencing. The Qiagen DNeasy Blood Extraction Kit was used to extract genomic DNA from the blood cell samples. The library came from the immunoSEQ multiplex PCR assay. The multiplex PCR relied on a mix of 60 forward primers for TCR Vbeta segments and 13 reverse primers for TCR Jbeta segments. The CDR3 region of rearranged TCR beta genes was amplified from genomic DNA by a multiplex PCR assay. The amplified TCR beta libraries were sequenced on the Illumina HiSeq System as 87-base-pair reads. For the original study's pipeline: In a later analysis, 80 million or so unique TCR beta chains were counted across the 500 to 700 repertoires, and about 10 million of these chains were shared by at least two donors. To remove PCR and sequencing errors, raw reads were error-corrected and collapsed into unique sequences using a nearest-neighbor algorithm that merged closely related sequences. To assign V, D and J gene segments, CDR3 sequences were aligned to IMGT reference sequences. For a sequence to be retained, a match of at least six nucleotides to both a V gene segment and a J gene segment was required. A rearrangement counted as productive if the CDR3 had no stop codons and remained in frame with V and J, and every other rearrangement counted as non-productive. Following IMGT convention, CDR3 was defined as the stretch from the second conserved V-encoded cysteine to the conserved J-encoded phenylalanine. The earlier analysis of about 590 of the donors excluded sequences that lacked an unambiguous match to a single V gene segment. In an earlier analysis of around 600 of the donors, V segments were called functional above 56.7% productive rearrangements and were called segregating when the between-donor standard deviation exceeded 5%. A statistical classification framework was built to diagnose cytomegalovirus status from the catalog of TCR beta chain sequences. In a later analysis, TCR nucleotide sequences were compared against IMGT/GENE-DB human TR gene sequences so that V and J genes could be assigned. The TCRdist pipeline was used in a later analysis to assign CDR3 sequences and most-parsimonious VDJ recombination scenarios. A later analysis defined each TCR beta chain by its CDR3 amino acid sequence plus V-gene family, and excluded reads lacking a unique V-gene family. A later analysis removed 550 to 650 highly shared, low-generation-probability nucleotide sequences to deal with suspected cross-contamination and a sequencing artifact. For each public chain, a later analysis derived a clonal expansion index from normalized ranks of inferred template counts within each repertoire. In a later analysis, generation probabilities were computed using a VDJ recombination model fitted to out-of-frame rearrangements, and the results were checked against IGoR. In a later analysis, TCR-TCR, TCR-HLA and TCR-CMV co-occurrence was scored with hypergeometric tests, and a repertoire-size bias correction was applied to TCR pairs. To estimate false discovery rates, a later analysis permuted the HLA or CMV assignments 20 times. In a later analysis, co-occurring TCRs were grouped with DBSCAN, and TCRdist sequence similarity was added when clustering was performed within HLA-allele-positive subsets. Repertoires with fewer than 30,000 or more than 120,000 public chains, plus five repertoires with anomalous nucleotide sharing, were excluded from co-occurrence clustering. TCRdb re-hosts the immuneACCESS table, in-frame sequences only. Its copies lack some clones; in the studies checked, an unresolved V gene accounts for under half of them, and the cause for the rest is not known. Clone size and V and J calls were adopted from that table, with D and trimming inferred from the DNA. The sample table lists about 140,000 clones, around 77% of them with a count of one. The ten largest make up under 5.5% of the sample.

The sample comprised PBMCs. The rearrangement combines TRBV7-9 with TRBJ2-1; D gene: possibly TRBD2, on 6 matching bases. The source is a man aged 30-40 years in good health. The CDR3 reads CSSSLWRDFSYNEQFF. The DNA sequence is given as TGTTCCAGCAGCTTATGGAGGGACTTCTCCTACAATGAGCAGTTCTTC.